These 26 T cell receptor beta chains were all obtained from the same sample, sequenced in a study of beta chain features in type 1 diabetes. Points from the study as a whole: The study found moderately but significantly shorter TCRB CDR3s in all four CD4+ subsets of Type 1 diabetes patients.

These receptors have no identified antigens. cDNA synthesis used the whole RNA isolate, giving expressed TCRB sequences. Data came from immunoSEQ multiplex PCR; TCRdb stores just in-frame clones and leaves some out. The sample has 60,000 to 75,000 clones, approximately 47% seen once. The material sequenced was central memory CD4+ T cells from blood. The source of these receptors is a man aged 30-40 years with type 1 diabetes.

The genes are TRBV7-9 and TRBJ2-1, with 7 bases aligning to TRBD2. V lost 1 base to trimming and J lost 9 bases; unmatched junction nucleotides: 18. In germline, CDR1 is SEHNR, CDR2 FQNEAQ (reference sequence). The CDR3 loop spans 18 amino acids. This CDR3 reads CASSLGSGGSDYRSEQFF. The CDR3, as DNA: TGTGCCAGCAGCTTAGGCTCGGGCGGGAGCGATTATAGAAGTGAGCAGTTCTTC.

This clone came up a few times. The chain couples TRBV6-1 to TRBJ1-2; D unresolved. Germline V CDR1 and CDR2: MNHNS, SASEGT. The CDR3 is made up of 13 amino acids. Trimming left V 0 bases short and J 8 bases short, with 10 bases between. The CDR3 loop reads CASSEADKAGYTF. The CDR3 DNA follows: TGTGCCAGCAGTGAAGCAGACAAGGCCGGCTACACCTTC.

CDR3 residues: CASSRSGGPETQYF. Here the CDR3 DNA reads TGTGCCAGCAGCCGTAGCGGGGGCCCAGAGACCCAGTACTTC. This chain joins TRBV2 and TRBJ2-5, with TRBD2 identical over 9 bases. The CDR3 has 14 residues. V dropped 6 bases and J dropped 4; count of bases not matched to a gene: 6. Germline CDR1 SNHLY, CDR2 FYNNEI.

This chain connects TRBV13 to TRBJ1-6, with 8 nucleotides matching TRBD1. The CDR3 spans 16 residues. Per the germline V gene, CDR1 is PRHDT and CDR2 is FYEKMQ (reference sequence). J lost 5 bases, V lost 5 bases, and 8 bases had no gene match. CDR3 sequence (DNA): TGTGCCAGCAGCCAGGACAGGGCTTGGAATAATTCACCCCTCCACTTT. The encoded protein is CASSQDRAWNNSPLHF.

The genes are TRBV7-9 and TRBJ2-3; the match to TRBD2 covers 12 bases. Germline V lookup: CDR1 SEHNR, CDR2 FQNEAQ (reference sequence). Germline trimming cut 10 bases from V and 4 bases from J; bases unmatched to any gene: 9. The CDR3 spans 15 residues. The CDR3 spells CATRGGLAGSDTQYF. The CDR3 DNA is TGTGCCACCAGAGGAGGACTAGCGGGGTCAGATACGCAGTATTTT.

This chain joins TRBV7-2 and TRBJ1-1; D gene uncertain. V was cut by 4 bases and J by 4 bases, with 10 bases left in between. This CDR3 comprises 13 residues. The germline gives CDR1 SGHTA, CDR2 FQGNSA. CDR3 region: CASSSGISTEAFF. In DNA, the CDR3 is TGTGCCAGCAGCTCGGGGATTTCCACTGAAGCTTTCTTT. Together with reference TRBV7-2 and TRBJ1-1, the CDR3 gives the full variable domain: GAGVSQSPSNKVTEKGKDVELRCDPISGHTALYWYRQSLGQGLEFLIYFQGNSAPDKSGLPSDRFSAERTGGSVSTLTIQRTQQEDSAVYLCASSSGISTEAFFGQGTRLTVV.

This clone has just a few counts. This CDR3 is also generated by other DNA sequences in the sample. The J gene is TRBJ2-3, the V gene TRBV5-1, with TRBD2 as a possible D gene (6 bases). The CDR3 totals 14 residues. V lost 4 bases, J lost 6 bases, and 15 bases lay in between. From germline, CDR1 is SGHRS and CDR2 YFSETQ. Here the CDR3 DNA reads TGCGCCAGCAGCCCCGGGACTGGGACCGATACGCAGTATTTT. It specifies CASSPGTGTDTQYF.

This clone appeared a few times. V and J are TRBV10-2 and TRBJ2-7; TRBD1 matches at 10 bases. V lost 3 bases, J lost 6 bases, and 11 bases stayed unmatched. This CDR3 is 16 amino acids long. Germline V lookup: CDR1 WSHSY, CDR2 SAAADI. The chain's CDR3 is CASSEGTGTGAVEQYF. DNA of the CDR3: TGCGCCAGCAGTGAAGGTACCGGGACAGGGGCCGTCGAGCAGTACTTC.

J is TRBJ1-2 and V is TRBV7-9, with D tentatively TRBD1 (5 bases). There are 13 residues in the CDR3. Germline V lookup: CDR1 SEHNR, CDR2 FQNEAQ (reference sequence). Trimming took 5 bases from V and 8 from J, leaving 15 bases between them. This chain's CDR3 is CASSLGPIGGYTF. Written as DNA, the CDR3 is TGTGCCAGCAGCCTGGGGCCAATCGGGGGCTACACCTTC.

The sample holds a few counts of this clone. Written as DNA, the CDR3 is TGTGCCAGCAGTTATCTAGCGGGGGGATCCTACGAGCAGTACTTC. Its protein product is CASSYLAGGSYEQYF. This sequence joins TRBV6-5 and TRBJ2-7, with 11 bases that match TRBD2. The length of the CDR3 is 15 residues. Germline assignment: CDR1 MNHEY and CDR2 SVGAGI. V was pared by 3 bases and J by 1 base, with 2 bases of the junction left unmatched.

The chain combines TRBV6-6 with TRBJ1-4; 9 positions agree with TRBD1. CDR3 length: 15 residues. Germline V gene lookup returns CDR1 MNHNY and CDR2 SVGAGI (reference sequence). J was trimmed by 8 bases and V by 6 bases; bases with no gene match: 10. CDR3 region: CASRPDRGSGEKLFF. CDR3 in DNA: TGTGCCAGCAGACCAGACAGGGGGTCAGGGGAAAAACTGTTTTTT.

The CDR3 DNA reads as TGTGCCATCAGTGAGTCGATTCTAACAGGCGAGCAGTACTTC. Translated: CAISESILTGEQYF. The chain is built from TRBV10-3 and TRBJ2-7, with D perhaps matching TRBD1 (5 bases). The CDR3 length is 14 residues. Germline V lookup: CDR1 ENHRY, CDR2 SYGVKD. The germline V and J ends were trimmed by 0 bases and 6 bases, with 12 bases remaining between them.

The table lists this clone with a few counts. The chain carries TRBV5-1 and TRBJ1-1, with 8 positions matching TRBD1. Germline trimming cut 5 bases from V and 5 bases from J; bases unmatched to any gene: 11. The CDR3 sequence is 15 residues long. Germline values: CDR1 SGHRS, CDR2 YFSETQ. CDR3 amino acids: CASSPGTGPGTEAFF. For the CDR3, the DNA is TGCGCCAGCAGTCCCGGGACAGGACCTGGGACTGAAGCTTTCTTT.

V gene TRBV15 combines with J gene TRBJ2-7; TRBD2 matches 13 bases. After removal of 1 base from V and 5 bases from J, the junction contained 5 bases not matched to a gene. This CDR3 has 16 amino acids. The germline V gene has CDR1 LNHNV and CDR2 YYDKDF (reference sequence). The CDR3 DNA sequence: TGTGCCACCAGCAGAGGTAGGACTAGCGGGAGCAACGAGCAGTACTTC. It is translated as CATSRGRTSGSNEQYF.

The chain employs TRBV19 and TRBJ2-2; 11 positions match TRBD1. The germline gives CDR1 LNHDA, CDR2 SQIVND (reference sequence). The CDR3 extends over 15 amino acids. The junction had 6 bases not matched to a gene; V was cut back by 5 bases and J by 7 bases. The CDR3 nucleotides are TGTGCCAGTAGTTCCCGGGACAGGGGGAACGGGGAGCTGTTTTTT. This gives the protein CASSSRDRGNGELFF.

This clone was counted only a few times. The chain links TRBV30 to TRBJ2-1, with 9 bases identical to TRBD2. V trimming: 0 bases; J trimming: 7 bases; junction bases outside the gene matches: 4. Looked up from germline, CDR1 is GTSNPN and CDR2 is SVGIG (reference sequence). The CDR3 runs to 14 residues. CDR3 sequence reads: CAWSVREGRNEQFF. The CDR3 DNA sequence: TGTGCCTGGAGTGTGCGGGAGGGCCGTAATGAGCAGTTCTTC.

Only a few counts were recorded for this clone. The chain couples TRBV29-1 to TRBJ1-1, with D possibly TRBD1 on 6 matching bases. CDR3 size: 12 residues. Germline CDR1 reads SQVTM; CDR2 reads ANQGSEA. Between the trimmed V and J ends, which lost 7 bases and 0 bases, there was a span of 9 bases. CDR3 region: CSGGQLNTEAFF. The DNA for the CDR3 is TGCAGCGGCGGACAGCTGAACACTGAAGCTTTCTTT.

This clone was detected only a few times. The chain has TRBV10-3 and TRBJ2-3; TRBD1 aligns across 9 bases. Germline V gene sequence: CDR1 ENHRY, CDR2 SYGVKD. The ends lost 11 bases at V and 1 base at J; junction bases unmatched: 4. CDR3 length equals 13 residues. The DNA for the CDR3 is TGTGCCGCGACAGGGGGAGGCACAGATACGCAGTATTTT. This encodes CAATGGGTDTQYF.

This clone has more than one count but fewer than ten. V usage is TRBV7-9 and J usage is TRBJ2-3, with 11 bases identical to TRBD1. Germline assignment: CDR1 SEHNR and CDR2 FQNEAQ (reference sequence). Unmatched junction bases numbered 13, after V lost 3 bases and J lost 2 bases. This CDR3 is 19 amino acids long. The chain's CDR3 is CASSFRRDRGATLTDTQYF. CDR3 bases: TGTGCCAGCAGCTTCCGCCGGGACAGGGGGGCCACCCTCACAGATACGCAGTATTTT.

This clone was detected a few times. The CDR3 region has the DNA TGTGCCAGTGGGGACAGGGGTAACACTGAAGCTTTCTTT. Translating gives CASGDRGNTEAFF. The gene calls are TRBV19 and TRBJ1-1, with 10 nucleotides matching TRBD1. The junction had 2 bases not matched to a gene; V was cut back by 8 bases and J by 2 bases. CDR1 is LNHDA and CDR2 is SQIVND in the germline V gene (reference sequence). The CDR3 has 13 residues.

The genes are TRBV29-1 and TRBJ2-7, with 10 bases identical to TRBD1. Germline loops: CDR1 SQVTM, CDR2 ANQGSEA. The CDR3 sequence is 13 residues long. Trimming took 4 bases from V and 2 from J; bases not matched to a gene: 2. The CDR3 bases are TGCAGCGTTGGACAGGGGGCTACCTACGAGCAGTACTTC. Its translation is CSVGQGATYEQYF.

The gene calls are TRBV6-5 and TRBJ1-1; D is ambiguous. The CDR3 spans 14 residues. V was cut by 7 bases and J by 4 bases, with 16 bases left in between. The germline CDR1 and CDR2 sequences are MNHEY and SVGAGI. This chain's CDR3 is CASTPGGVLTEAFF. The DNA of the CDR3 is TGTGCCAGCACTCCCGGCGGGGTCCTCACTGAAGCTTTCTTT.

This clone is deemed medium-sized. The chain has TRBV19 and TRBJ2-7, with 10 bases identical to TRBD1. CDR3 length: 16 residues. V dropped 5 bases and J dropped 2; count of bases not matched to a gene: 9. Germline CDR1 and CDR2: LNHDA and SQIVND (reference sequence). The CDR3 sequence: CASSPHPGQGTYEQYF. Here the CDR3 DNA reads TGTGCCAGTAGTCCTCATCCGGGACAGGGGACCTACGAGCAGTACTTC.

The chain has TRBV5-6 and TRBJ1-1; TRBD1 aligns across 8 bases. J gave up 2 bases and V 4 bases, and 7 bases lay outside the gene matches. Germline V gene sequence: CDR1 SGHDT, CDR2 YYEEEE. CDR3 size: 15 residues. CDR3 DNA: TGTGCCAGCAGCGGGATAACAGGGGGTAACACTGAAGCTTTCTTT. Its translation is CASSGITGGNTEAFF.

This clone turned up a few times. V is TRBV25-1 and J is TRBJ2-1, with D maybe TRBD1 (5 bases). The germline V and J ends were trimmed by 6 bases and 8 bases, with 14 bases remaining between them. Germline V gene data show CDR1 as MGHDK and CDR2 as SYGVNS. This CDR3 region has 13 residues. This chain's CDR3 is CASSGPGIDEQFF. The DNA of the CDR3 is TGTGCCAGCAGCGGGCCAGGGATCGATGAGCAGTTCTTC.

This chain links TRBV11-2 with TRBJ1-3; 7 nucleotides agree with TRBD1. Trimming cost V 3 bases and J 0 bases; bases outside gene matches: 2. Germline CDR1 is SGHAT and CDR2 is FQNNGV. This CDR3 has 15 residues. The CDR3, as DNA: TGTGCCAGCAGCTTCAGGACAGGCTCTGGAAACACCATATATTTT. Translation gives CASSFRTGSGNTIYF.